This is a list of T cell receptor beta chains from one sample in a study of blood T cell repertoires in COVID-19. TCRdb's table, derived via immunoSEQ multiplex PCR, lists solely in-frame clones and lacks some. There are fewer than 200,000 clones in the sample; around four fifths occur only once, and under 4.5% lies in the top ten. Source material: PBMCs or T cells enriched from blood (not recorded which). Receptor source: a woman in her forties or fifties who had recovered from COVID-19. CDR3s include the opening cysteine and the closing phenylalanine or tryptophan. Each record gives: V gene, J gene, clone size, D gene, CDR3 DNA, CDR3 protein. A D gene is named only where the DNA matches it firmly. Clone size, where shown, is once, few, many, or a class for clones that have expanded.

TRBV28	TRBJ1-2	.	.	TGTGCCAGCAGCGTAACAGGTACGAATGGCTACACCTTC	CASSVTGTNGYTF
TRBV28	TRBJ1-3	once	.	TGTGCCAGCAGTTTATTAGGGGCCCCTGGAAACACCATATATTTT	CASSLLGAPGNTIYF
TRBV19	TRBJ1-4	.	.	TGTGCCACCTCCGGCCCAGGGGCTGTATCTCGGGGAAAACTGTTTTTT	CATSGPGAVSRGKLFF
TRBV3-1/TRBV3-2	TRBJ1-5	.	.	TGTGCCAGCAGCCCACAGTTGAGCAATCAGCCCCAGCATTTT	CASSPQLSNQPQHF
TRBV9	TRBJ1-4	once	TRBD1	TGTGCCAGCAGCGTAGGGGGACAGGGTGTCTCTAATGAAAAACTGTTTTTT	CASSVGGQGVSNEKLFF
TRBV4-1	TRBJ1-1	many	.	TGCGCCAGCAGCCAAGATACGGGTGCCCTCGAAGCTTTCTTT	CASSQDTGALEAFF
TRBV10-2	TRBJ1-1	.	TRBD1	TGCGCCAGCAGGGATCAGGGACAGAGGGCTTTCTTT	CASRDQGQRAFF
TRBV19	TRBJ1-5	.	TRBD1	TGTGCCAGTAGTCGTGACAGGGCTGACAATCAGCCCCAGCATTTT	CASSRDRADNQPQHF
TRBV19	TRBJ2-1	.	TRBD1	TGTGCCAGTAGTACGGGACAGGGAACCTACAATGAGCAGTTCTTC	CASSTGQGTYNEQFF
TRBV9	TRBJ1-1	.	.	TGTGCCAGCAGCGTAGAGTCGGTCACTGAAGCTTTCTTT	CASSVESVTEAFF
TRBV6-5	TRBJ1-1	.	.	TGTGCCAGCAGCTTTACAGGGCAGAACACTGAAGCTTTCTTT	CASSFTGQNTEAFF
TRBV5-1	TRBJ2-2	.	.	TGCGCCAGCAGCACCCTTTCCGGGACCGGGGAGCTGTTTTTT	CASSTLSGTGELFF
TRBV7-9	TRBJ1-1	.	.	TGTGCCAGCAGCGTCCAGGCCACTGAAGCTTTCTTT	CASSVQATEAFF
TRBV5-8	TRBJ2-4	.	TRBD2	TGTGCCAGCAGCTTCCCGGGACTAGCGGTCCTAGCCAAAAACATTCAGTACTTC	CASSFPGLAVLAKNIQYF
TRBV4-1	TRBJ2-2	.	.	TGCGCCAGCAGCCACTCGGACAGAATCACCGGGGAGCTGTTTTTT	CASSHSDRITGELFF
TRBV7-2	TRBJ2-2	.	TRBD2	TGTGCCAGCAGCTTATTTAGCGGGAATGGCGGGGAGCTGTTTTTT	CASSLFSGNGGELFF
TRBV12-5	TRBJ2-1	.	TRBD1	TGTGCTAGTGGTCCAACAGGGGACCCTAACAATGAGCAGTTCTTC	CASGPTGDPNNEQFF
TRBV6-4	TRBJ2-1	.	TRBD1	TGTGCCAGCAGCGAAGGACAGGGGGTTGGAGAGCAGTTCTTC	CASSEGQGVGEQFF
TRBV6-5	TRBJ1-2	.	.	TGTGCCAGCAGTCCGCGTGCCGGGACACCACGGGACACCTTC	CASSPRAGTPRDTF
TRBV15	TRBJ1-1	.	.	TGTGCCACCAGCCCCCAGACACCGTCGAACACTGAAGCTTTCTTT	CATSPQTPSNTEAFF
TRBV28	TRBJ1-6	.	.	TGTGCCAGCAAGAGTTCTAATTCACCCCTCCACTTT	CASKSSNSPLHF
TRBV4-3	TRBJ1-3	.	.	TGCGCCAGCAGCCAGGCGACCGGGGGTGGAAACACCATATATTTT	CASSQATGGGNTIYF
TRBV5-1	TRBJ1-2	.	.	TGCGCCAGCAGCTTACGTGGGAGGGACTATGGCTACACCTTC	CASSLRGRDYGYTF
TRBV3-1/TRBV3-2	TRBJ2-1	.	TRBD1	TGTGCCAGCAGGACAGGGGGCCACAATGAGCAGTTCTTC	CASRTGGHNEQFF
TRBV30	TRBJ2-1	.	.	TGTGCCTGGAGTGCGCGGCTTGAGCAGTTCTTC	CAWSARLEQFF
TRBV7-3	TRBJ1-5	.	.	TGTGCCAGCAGCCCCCTCAGGGATTTGAGTCAGCCCCAGCATTTT	CASSPLRDLSQPQHF
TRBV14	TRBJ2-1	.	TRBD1	TGTGCCAGCAGCCAAGATAGGGGACAGGGCGGTTTCTACTCCTACAATGAGCAGTTCTTC	CASSQDRGQGGFYSYNEQFF
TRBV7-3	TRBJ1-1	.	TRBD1	TGTGCCAGCAGTTACGAACAGGGGGGGACTGAAGCTTTCTTT	CASSYEQGGTEAFF
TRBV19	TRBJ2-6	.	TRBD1	TGTGCCAGTAGCCAACAGGGGGCGGCGGGGGCCAACGTCCTGACTTTC	CASSQQGAAGANVLTF
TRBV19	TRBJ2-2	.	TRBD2	TGTGCCAGTAGTATAGATCGTAAGCGGGGGGCTCCCTTCGGGGAGCTGTTTTTT	CASSIDRKRGAPFGELFF
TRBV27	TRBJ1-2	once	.	TGTGCCAGCAGTCCACAGGGATCTAACTATGGCTACACCTTC	CASSPQGSNYGYTF
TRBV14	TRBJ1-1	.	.	TGTGCCAGCAGCCAAGTAGCGGGGGCGGGCACTGAAGCTTTCTTT	CASSQVAGAGTEAFF
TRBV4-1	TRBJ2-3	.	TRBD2	TGCGCCAGCAGCCAAACTAGCGCTAGCACAGATACGCAGTATTTT	CASSQTSASTDTQYF
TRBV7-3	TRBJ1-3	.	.	TGTGCCAGCAGCTTAAACGGGAACTCTGGAAACACCATATATTTT	CASSLNGNSGNTIYF
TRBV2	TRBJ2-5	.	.	TGTGCCAGCCCTGCGGGGCGGGGCGTAGACCAAGAGACCCAGTACTTC	CASPAGRGVDQETQYF
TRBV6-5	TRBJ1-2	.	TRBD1	TGTGCCAGCAGTCACGGGACAGGGGATGGCTACACCTTC	CASSHGTGDGYTF
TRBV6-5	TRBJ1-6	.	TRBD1	TGTGCCAGCAGCCTTCTCGGGACAGCAAATTCACCCCTCCACTTT	CASSLLGTANSPLHF
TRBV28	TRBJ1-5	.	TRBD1	TGTGCCAGCAGGGGACAGGAGTATCGGCCCCAGCATTTT	CASRGQEYRPQHF
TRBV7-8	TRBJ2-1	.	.	TGTGCCAGCAGCTCCCCGAAGGGCGGGACGAACAATGAGCAGTTCTTC	CASSSPKGGTNNEQFF
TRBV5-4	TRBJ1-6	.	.	TGTGCCAGCAGCTCGGGGGACCGCCGACGGGTTAATTCACCCCTCCACTTT	CASSSGDRRRVNSPLHF
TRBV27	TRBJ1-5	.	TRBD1	TGTGCCAGCAGTTTATGGACAGGGGAACAGCCCCAGCATTTT	CASSLWTGEQPQHF
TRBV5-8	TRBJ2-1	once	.	TGTGCCAGCAGCTTGGGGGGGCTTGAGCAGTTCTTC	CASSLGGLEQFF
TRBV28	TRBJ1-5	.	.	TGTGCCAGCAGTCCGTGGGGGGGGAATCAGCCCCAGCATTTT	CASSPWGGNQPQHF
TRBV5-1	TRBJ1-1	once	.	TGCGCCAGCAGCTTGGAAGGTCAGGCCACGTCTTTGGCTTTCTTT	CASSLEGQATSLAFF
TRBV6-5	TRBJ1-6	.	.	TGTGCCAGCAGTTCCTTTGAAGGGGGTAGGTCACCCCTCCACTTT	CASSSFEGGRSPLHF
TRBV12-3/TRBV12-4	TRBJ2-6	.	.	TGTGCCAGCACGGTCTCTGGGGCCAACGTCCTGACTTTC	CASTVSGANVLTF
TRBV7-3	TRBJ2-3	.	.	TGTGCCAGCAGCTTAAATCCCTCTAGCACAGATACGCAGTATTTT	CASSLNPSSTDTQYF
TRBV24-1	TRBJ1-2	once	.	TGTGCCACCAGGGGAGACGGGACACCTCATGGCTACACCTTC	CATRGDGTPHGYTF
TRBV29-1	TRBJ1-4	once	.	TGCAGCGTTAGGCCGGACAGCAATGAAAAACTGTTTTTT	CSVRPDSNEKLFF
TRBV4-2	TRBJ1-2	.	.	TGTGCCAGCAGCGGACGGGGAGCTAACTATGGCTACACCTTC	CASSGRGANYGYTF
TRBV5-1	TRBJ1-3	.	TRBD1	TGCGCCAGCAGCTGGGGGGACAGTTCCGGAAACACCATATATTTT	CASSWGDSSGNTIYF
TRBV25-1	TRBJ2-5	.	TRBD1	TGTGCCAGCAGTGAATATGGGACAGCACACCAAGAGACCCAGTACTTC	CASSEYGTAHQETQYF
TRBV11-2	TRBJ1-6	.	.	TGTGCCAGCAGCGCGGGGATTTATTCACCCCTCCACTTT	CASSAGIYSPLHF
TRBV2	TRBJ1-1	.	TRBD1	TGTGCCAGCGTACTTAGGGGGCGCGACACTGAAGCTTTCTTT	CASVLRGRDTEAFF
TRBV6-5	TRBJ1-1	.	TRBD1	TGTGCCAGCACCTACCAGACAGGGGGGAACACTGAAGCTTTCTTT	CASTYQTGGNTEAFF
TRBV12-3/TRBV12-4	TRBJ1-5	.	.	TGTGCCAGCAGGCTACAGGTCCAGCCCCAGCATTTT	CASRLQVQPQHF
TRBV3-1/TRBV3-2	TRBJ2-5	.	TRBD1	TGTGCCAGCAGCCGGGACAGACAAGAGACCCAGTACTTC	CASSRDRQETQYF
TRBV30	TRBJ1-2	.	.	TGTGCCTGGAGTGTAATGGCTGGTAACTATGGCTACACCTTC	CAWSVMAGNYGYTF
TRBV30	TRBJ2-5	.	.	TGTGCCTGGAGCCTGGACAGCACACAAGAGACCCAGTACTTC	CAWSLDSTQETQYF